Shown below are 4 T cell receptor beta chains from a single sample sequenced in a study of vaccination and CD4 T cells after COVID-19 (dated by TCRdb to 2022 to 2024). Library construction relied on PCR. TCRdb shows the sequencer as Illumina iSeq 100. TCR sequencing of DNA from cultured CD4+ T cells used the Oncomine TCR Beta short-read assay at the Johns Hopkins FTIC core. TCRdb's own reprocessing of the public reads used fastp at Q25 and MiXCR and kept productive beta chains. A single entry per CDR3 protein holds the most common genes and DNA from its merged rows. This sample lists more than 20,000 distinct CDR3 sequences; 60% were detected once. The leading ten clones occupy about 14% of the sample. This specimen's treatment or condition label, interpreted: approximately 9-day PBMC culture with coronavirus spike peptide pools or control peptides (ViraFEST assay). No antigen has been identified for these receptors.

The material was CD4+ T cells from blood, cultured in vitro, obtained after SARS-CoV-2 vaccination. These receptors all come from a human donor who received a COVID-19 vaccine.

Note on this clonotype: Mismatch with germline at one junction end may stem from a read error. The CDR3 loop reads CASREAGQPLFF. Here the CDR3 DNA reads TGTGCCAGCAGGGAAGCCGGCCAGCCGTTGTTCTTC. This sequence joins TRBV6-1 and TRBJ2-1; no clear D. This CDR3 has 12 residues. CDR1 is MNHNS, CDR2 SASEGT, per germline.

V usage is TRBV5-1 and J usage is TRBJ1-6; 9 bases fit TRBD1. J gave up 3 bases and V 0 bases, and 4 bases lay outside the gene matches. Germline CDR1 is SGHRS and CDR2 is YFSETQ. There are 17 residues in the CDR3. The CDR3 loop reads CASSLEGQGFYNSPLHF. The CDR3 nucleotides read TGCGCCAGCAGCTTGGAGGGACAGGGCTTCTATAATTCACCCCTCCACTTT.

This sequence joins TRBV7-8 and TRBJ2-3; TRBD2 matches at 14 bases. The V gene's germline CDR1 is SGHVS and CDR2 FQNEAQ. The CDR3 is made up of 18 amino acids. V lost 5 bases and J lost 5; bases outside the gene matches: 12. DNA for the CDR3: TGTGCCAGCAGCCCGCGACGACTAGCGGGGGGGTTGGAAGATACGCAGTATTTT. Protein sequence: CASSPRRLAGGLEDTQYF.

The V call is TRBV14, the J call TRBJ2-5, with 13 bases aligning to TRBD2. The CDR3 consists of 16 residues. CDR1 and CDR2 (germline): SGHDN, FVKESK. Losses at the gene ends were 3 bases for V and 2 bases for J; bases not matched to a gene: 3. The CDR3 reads CASSHLLAGGQETQYF. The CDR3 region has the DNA TGTGCCAGCAGCCACCTACTAGCGGGGGGGCAAGAGACCCAGTACTTC.